This T cell receptor (beta chain) was captured by sequencing in a study of Ad26.COV2.S vaccination and SARS-CoV-2 variants. Study results and limitations: Total T cell responses were possibly underestimated by TCR breadth and depth analyses. The breadth of spike-specific CD8+ and CD4+ T cell responses after vaccination was reportedly substantial.

In regard to this clone: Its specificity is not known. Sequence at one end of the junction differs from germline and may be a read error.

Treatment here: roughly 19 received Ad26.COV2.S at low or high dose, single or two shots; 5 received placebo; per-sample allocation not given. Specimens were obtained on day 63 following the first vaccine or placebo injection. The individual, an adult aged 18-55 years, was a donor in Boston. Germline values: CDR1 KGHDR, CDR2 SFDVKD. The length of the CDR3 is 18 residues. The assay was immunoSEQ multiplex PCR, and TCRdb's table has in-frame clones only and misses some. The sample gives 350,000 to 450,000 clones, about 85% of which show up once; less than 4% is in the top ten. V is TRBV24-1 and J is TRBJ2-7, with 9 nucleotides matching TRBD2. This sequence was found in a person between 18 and 60 years old who received the Ad26.COV2.S COVID-19 vaccine or a placebo. The material was peripheral blood, obtained in a trial of Ad26.COV2.S vaccine versus placebo. The CDR3 coding sequence is TGTGCCACCAGTGGTTTGTGTTGTCCACTAGCGGGTTACAACGAGCAGTACTTC. Translation: CATSGLCCPLAGYNEQYF.